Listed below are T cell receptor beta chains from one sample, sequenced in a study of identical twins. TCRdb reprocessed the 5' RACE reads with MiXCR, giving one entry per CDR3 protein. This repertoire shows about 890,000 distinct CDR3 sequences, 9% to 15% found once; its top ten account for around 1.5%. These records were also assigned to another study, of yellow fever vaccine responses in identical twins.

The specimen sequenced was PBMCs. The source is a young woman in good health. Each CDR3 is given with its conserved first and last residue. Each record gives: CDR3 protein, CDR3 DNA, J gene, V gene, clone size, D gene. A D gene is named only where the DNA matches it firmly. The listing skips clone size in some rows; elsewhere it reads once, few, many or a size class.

CDR3: CASSQVNGNTYEQYF
DNA: TGTGCCAGCAGCCAAGTCAACGGGAATACCTACGAGCAGTACTTC
J: TRBJ2-7
V: TRBV3-1
size: few
D: .

CDR3: CASSPNEWGEQYF
DNA: TGTGCCAGCTCACCGAATGAGTGGGGGGAGCAGTACTTC
J: TRBJ2-7
V: TRBV18
size: few
D: .

CDR3: CASSSTSGANVLTF
DNA: TGTGCCAGCAGCTCCACCTCTGGGGCCAACGTCCTGACTTTC
J: TRBJ2-6
V: TRBV28
size: .
D: .

CDR3: CASSQREFPYNEQFF
DNA: TGCGCCAGCAGCCAGCGGGAGTTTCCATACAATGAGCAGTTCTTC
J: TRBJ2-1
V: TRBV5-1
size: .
D: TRBD2

CDR3: CASRDSPFGAFF
DNA: TGTGCCAGCAGGGATTCGCCGTTTGGAGCTTTCTTT
J: TRBJ1-1
V: TRBV25-1
size: few
D: .

CDR3: CASSPGPSGGPVLQETQYF
DNA: TGCGCCAGCAGCCCAGGGCCTAGCGGGGGCCCGGTCCTCCAAGAGACCCAGTACTTC
J: TRBJ2-5
V: TRBV5-1
size: few
D: TRBD2

CDR3: CASSQEGGLLTGELFF
DNA: TGCGCCAGCAGCCAAGAGGGTGGACTACTCACCGGGGAGCTGTTTTTT
J: TRBJ2-2
V: TRBV4-1
size: few
D: .

CDR3: CASTLSAGPRGSGPKNIQYF
DNA: TGTGCCAGCACCCTTTCGGCGGGACCGCGGGGTTCGGGCCCCAAAAACATTCAGTACTTC
J: TRBJ2-4
V: TRBV27
size: few
D: .

CDR3: CASSLTGWGGYTF
DNA: TGTGCCAGCAGTTTAACAGGGTGGGGCGGCTACACCTTC
J: TRBJ1-2
V: TRBV12-3/TRBV12-4
size: many
D: .

CDR3: CASRNGHFLQGEQFF
DNA: TGTGCCAGCAGAAACGGCCATTTTCTACAAGGGGAGCAGTTCTTC
J: TRBJ2-1
V: TRBV2
size: few
D: .

CDR3: CSSNGDRQETQYF
DNA: TGCAGTTCGAACGGCGACAGACAAGAGACCCAGTACTTC
J: TRBJ2-5
V: TRBV20-1
size: .
D: .

CDR3: CASSPQDGVSGNTIYF
DNA: TGTGCCAGCTCACCTCAGGACGGAGTTTCTGGAAACACCATATATTTT
J: TRBJ1-3
V: TRBV18
size: once
D: .

CDR3: CASSLSVFGNTIYF
DNA: TGTGCCAGCAGTTTGAGTGTCTTTGGAAACACCATATATTTT
J: TRBJ1-3
V: TRBV12-3/TRBV12-4
size: .
D: .

CDR3: CASSLAPLTGPNTGELFF
DNA: TGTGCCAGCAGCTTAGCCCCCCTGACAGGCCCGAACACCGGGGAGCTGTTTTTT
J: TRBJ2-2
V: TRBV7-2
size: .
D: .

CDR3: CASTRLAGNNEQFF
DNA: TGCGCCAGCACCAGACTAGCGGGAAACAATGAGCAGTTCTTC
J: TRBJ2-1
V: TRBV10-2
size: few
D: TRBD2

CDR3: CASSPRGLAGVSYNEQFF
DNA: TGTGCCAGCAGCCCTAGGGGACTAGCGGGAGTCTCCTACAATGAGCAGTTCTTC
J: TRBJ2-1
V: TRBV7-3
size: .
D: TRBD2

CDR3: CASRKGAANTEAFF
DNA: TGTGCCAGCAGAAAGGGGGCGGCAAACACTGAAGCTTTCTTT
J: TRBJ1-1
V: TRBV28
size: few
D: TRBD1

CDR3: CSARSGLAGPYEQYF
DNA: TGCAGTGCTAGATCCGGACTAGCGGGACCCTACGAGCAGTACTTC
J: TRBJ2-7
V: TRBV20-1
size: .
D: TRBD2

CDR3: CASRHMTGMSTDTQYF
DNA: TGTGCCAGCAGACACATGACAGGCATGAGCACAGATACGCAGTATTTT
J: TRBJ2-3
V: TRBV2
size: .
D: .

CDR3: CSARRRAGGVWSYNEQFF
DNA: TGCAGTGCTCGGAGACGAGCCGGTGGCGTGTGGTCCTACAATGAGCAGTTCTTC
J: TRBJ2-1
V: TRBV20-1
size: few
D: .

CDR3: CASSSQGWEHYEQYF
DNA: TGTGCCAGCAGCTCACAGGGGTGGGAACACTACGAGCAGTACTTC
J: TRBJ2-7
V: TRBV11-2
size: .
D: TRBD1

CDR3: CASSETNTEAFF
DNA: TGTGCCAGCAGTGAGACGAACACTGAAGCTTTCTTT
J: TRBJ1-1
V: TRBV25-1
size: few
D: .

CDR3: CASSLGPANTYEQYF
DNA: TGTGCCAGCAGCTTAGGCCCGGCGAACACCTACGAGCAGTACTTC
J: TRBJ2-7
V: TRBV7-3
size: few
D: .

CDR3: CASTDRLGTQYF
DNA: TGCGCCAGCACTGATCGGCTAGGGACCCAGTACTTC
J: TRBJ2-5
V: TRBV10-2
size: .
D: .

CDR3: CASSPRRSTDTQYF
DNA: TGTGCCAGCAGCCCCCGCAGAAGCACAGATACGCAGTATTTT
J: TRBJ2-3
V: TRBV7-8
size: few
D: .

CDR3: CASSKDGPTKRVNEQFF
DNA: TGTGCCAGCAGCAAAGACGGACCCACAAAGCGGGTTAATGAGCAGTTCTTC
J: TRBJ2-1
V: TRBV7-2
size: few
D: .

CDR3: CASSEIDRGIPLHF
DNA: TGTGCCAGCAGTGAAATCGACAGGGGTATACCCCTCCACTTT
J: TRBJ1-6
V: TRBV6-1
size: few
D: TRBD1

CDR3: CASRDNEQFF
DNA: TGTGCCAGCAGAGACAATGAGCAGTTCTTC
J: TRBJ2-1
V: TRBV2
size: many
D: .

CDR3: CASSHPPGITGELFF
DNA: TGTGCCAGCAGTCACCCCCCAGGGATAACCGGGGAGCTGTTTTTT
J: TRBJ2-2
V: TRBV27
size: few
D: .

CDR3: CASSVGSENEQYF
DNA: TGTGCCAGCAGCGTAGGGTCAGAAAACGAGCAGTACTTC
J: TRBJ2-7
V: TRBV9
size: few
D: .

CDR3: CAISDGGVRYDGYTF
DNA: TGTGCCATCAGTGACGGGGGGGTCAGATATGATGGCTACACCTTC
J: TRBJ1-2
V: TRBV10-3
size: .
D: .

CDR3: CATSREGGTYNEQFF
DNA: TGTGCCACCTCCCGCGAGGGAGGAACGTACAATGAGCAGTTCTTC
J: TRBJ2-1
V: TRBV24-1
size: .
D: .